The next 19 T cell receptor beta chains were all read from a single sample in a study of human T cells and chemical hapten exposure. Time point noted: pre-sensitization, week 0. Treatment given: therapeutic diphenylcyclopropenone sensitization with weekly scalp DPC. MiXCR, run by TCRdb on the RACE reads, gives a single entry per CDR3 protein. The data contain roughly 380,000 distinct CDR3 sequences, approximately 5.1% of them singletons. Specimen: whole blood, collected in connection with sensitization to the hapten diphenylcyclopropenone (DPC). Source of these receptors: a woman aged 50 to 60 with alopecia areata. Some clones in this sample may be carry-over from other donors' samples.

This clonotype was observed many times. The V gene is TRBV12-3 or TRBV12-4, the J gene TRBJ2-5; tentatively, D is TRBD1 or TRBD2 (5 bases each). The CDR3 has 16 residues. Trimming cost V 4 bases and J 2 bases, with 17 bases left between them. The CDR3 DNA is TGTGCCAGCAGTTCCCTTGCGAGGGGTCCGCAAGAGACCCAGTACTTC. It translates to CASSSLARGPQETQYF.

This clonotype was found many times. The rearrangement joins TRBV20-1 to TRBJ2-7; 9 nucleotides agree with TRBD1. The CDR3 contains 14 residues. Germline trimming cut 6 bases from V and 0 bases from J; bases unmatched to any gene: 6. CDR1 is DFQATT, CDR2 SNEGSKA, per germline (reference sequence). CDR3 loop: CSATHRGLSYEQYF. CDR3 DNA: TGCAGTGCGACGCACAGGGGGCTCTCCTACGAGCAGTACTTC.

The table lists this clonotype with many counts. The CDR3 spells CASSLRTGGAKNIQYF. In nucleotides, the CDR3 is TGTGCCAGCAGTCTAAGGACAGGCGGAGCCAAAAACATTCAGTACTTC. The J gene is TRBJ2-4, the V gene TRBV28; TRBD1 aligns across 7 bases. Trimming at V came to 5 bases and at J to 0 bases, leaving 7 bases not matched to a gene. The CDR3 is 16 residues long. Germline lookup yields CDR1 MDHEN and CDR2 SYDVKM. Combining the CDR3 with reference TRBV28 and TRBJ2-4 gives the whole variable domain DVKVTQSSRYLVKRTGEKVFLECVQDMDHENMFWYRQDPGLGLRLIYFSYDVKMKEKGDIPEGYSVSREKKERFSLILESASTNQTSMYLCASSLRTGGAKNIQYFGAGTRLSVL.

Many counts were recorded for this clonotype. The gene calls are TRBV7-6 and TRBJ2-3; 12 bases are shared with TRBD2. The CDR3 loop spans 16 amino acids. Unmatched junction bases numbered 4, after V lost 2 bases and J lost 4 bases. CDR1 is SGHVS and CDR2 is FNYEAQ in the germline V gene. CDR3 protein: CASSLSSGGAPDTQYF. As DNA, the CDR3 is TGTGCCAGCAGCTTATCTAGCGGGGGGGCACCAGATACGCAGTATTTT.

This clonotype showed up many times. The V gene is TRBV21-1, the J gene TRBJ2-3; the table's D gene call, TRBD2, was not cross checked with the DNA. TRBV21-1 represents a pseudogene. The CDR3 extends over 16 amino acids. The CDR3 protein is CASSKRSGSGTDTQYF. For the CDR3, the DNA is TGTGCCAGCAGCAAACGGAGCGGGAGTGGCACAGATACGCAGTATTTT.

This clonotype was recorded many times. V gene TRBV6-6 combines with J gene TRBJ1-4; maybe TRBD1 (5 bases). The CDR3 loop spans 15 amino acids. With 4 bases removed from V and 3 bases from J, the gap between germline ends came to 12 bases. The germline V gene has CDR1 MNHNY and CDR2 SVGAGI (reference sequence). The CDR3 region is CASSSPDTANEKLFF. The CDR3 region has the DNA TGTGCCAGCAGTTCCCCGGACACAGCTAATGAAAAACTGTTTTTT.

The sample holds many counts of this clonotype. The genes are TRBV24-1 and TRBJ2-1; 8 nucleotides line up with TRBD2. Germline CDR1 reads KGHDR; CDR2 reads SFDVKD. With 3 bases clipped from V and 8 bases from J, the junction kept 11 bases outside the gene matches. The CDR3 covers 16 residues. CDR3 region: CATSDQAGVWSDEQFF. The CDR3 region has the DNA TGTGCCACCAGTGATCAAGCGGGAGTCTGGAGCGATGAGCAGTTCTTC.

Concerning this clonotype: It may be a read error: a sequence one base away is much more abundant. The V call is TRBV29-1, the J call TRBJ2-2; unclear D gene. The germline V gene encodes CDR1 SQVTM and CDR2 ANQGSEA. The length of the CDR3 is 13 residues. Trimming shortened V by 0 bases and J by 1 base, and 3 bases separated the two germline ends. The CDR3 spells CSVEEQNTGELFF. CDR3 sequence (DNA): TGCAGCGTTGAAGAGCAGAACACCGGGGAGCTGTTTTTT.

Notes on this clonotype: A much larger clone differs from this one at a single base, so this may be a read error. This chain uses TRBV29-1 with TRBJ2-1; 8 bases are shared with TRBD2. The germline V gene has CDR1 SQVTM and CDR2 ANQGSEA. This CDR3 has 15 residues. V shed 5 bases and J 3 bases; nucleotides not matched to a gene: 9. The CDR3 region has the DNA TGCAGCGTTTCAATAAGCGGGAGCTTCTACAATGAGCAGTTCTTC. It specifies CSVSISGSFYNEQFF.

V gene TRBV2 combines with J gene TRBJ2-3; 8 nucleotides align to TRBD1. Trimming removed 5 bases from V and 5 bases from J; junction bases left unmatched: 12. CDR1 is SNHLY, CDR2 FYNNEI, per germline. CDR3 length: 16 amino acids. CDR3 loop: CASSLDQGASVDTQYF. CDR3 nucleotides: TGTGCCAGCAGTCTAGACCAGGGGGCTTCGGTAGATACGCAGTATTTT.

This clonotype was counted many times. This chain's CDR3 is CSAAPGLAGAVEQFF. In DNA form, the CDR3 reads TGCAGTGCTGCCCCGGGACTAGCGGGAGCGGTTGAGCAGTTCTTC. This chain joins TRBV20-1 and TRBJ2-1; 14 nucleotides match TRBD2. CDR1 and CDR2 from the germline V gene are DFQATT and SNEGSKA (reference sequence). CDR3 size: 15 residues. J was trimmed by 9 bases and V by 5 bases; bases with no gene match: 9.

This clonotype showed up many times. The rearrangement links TRBV11-3 to TRBJ2-1; D is possibly TRBD2 (7 bases). CDR1 is SGHNT and CDR2 is YENEEA in the germline V gene. The length of the CDR3 is 13 residues. Trimming left V 3 bases short and J 10 bases short, with 13 bases between. CDR3 loop: CASSFDGGREQFF. The CDR3 nucleotides read TGTGCCAGCAGCTTTGACGGGGGGCGGGAGCAGTTCTTC.

Ten or more counts support this clonotype. The chain links TRBV6-5 to TRBJ1-2; possible D gene TRBD1, 5 bases. V was cut by 8 bases and J by 12 bases, with 22 bases left in between. Looked up from germline, CDR1 is MNHEY and CDR2 is SVGAGI. The CDR3 contains 13 residues. The CDR3 DNA is TGTGCCAGCTCAGTTAACGTCGGGGGTGCTCACACCTTC. This codes for CASSVNVGGAHTF.

This chain joins TRBV2 and TRBJ2-4; D possibly corresponds to TRBD1 (6 bases). Germline-derived CDR1 and CDR2 are SNHLY and FYNNEI. V was cut by 8 bases and J by 7 bases, with 15 bases left in between. CDR3 length equals 13 residues. As DNA, the CDR3 is TGTGCCAGCGCGAGACCTACAGGGAACATTCAGTACTTC. Translating gives CASARPTGNIQYF.

This clonotype turned up a few times. This rearrangement joins TRBV10-3 to TRBJ2-3, with D possibly TRBD2 on 5 matching bases. The length of the CDR3 is 14 residues. V was cut by 10 bases and J by 4 bases, with 18 bases left in between. Germline V lookup: CDR1 ENHRY, CDR2 SYGVKD. In DNA form, the CDR3 reads TGTGCCACCTCTGCCCCCCAAGCGGCAGATACGCAGTATTTT. Its translation is CATSAPQAADTQYF.

Only a few counts were recorded for this clonotype. The chain links TRBV10-3 to TRBJ2-2; 7 bases match TRBD1. The CDR3 has 14 amino acids. V shed 5 bases, J shed 7 bases, and the junction held 7 bases outside the gene matches. CDR1 and CDR2 from the germline V gene are ENHRY and SYGVKD. CDR3: CAISPGQGDGELFF. DNA for the CDR3: TGTGCCATCAGTCCCGGTCAGGGGGACGGGGAGCTGTTTTTT.

The chain recombines TRBV28 with TRBJ2-7; D call uncertain. The CDR3 length is 12 residues. The ends were cut back, 6 bases at V and 1 base at J, with 7 bases in the middle. Germline lookup yields CDR1 MDHEN and CDR2 SYDVKM. CDR3 in amino acids: CASRSTSYEQYF. As DNA, the CDR3 is TGTGCCAGCAGATCAACATCCTACGAGCAGTACTTC. The entire variable domain, with the rest obtained from reference TRBV28 and TRBJ2-7, is as follows: DVKVTQSSRYLVKRTGEKVFLECVQDMDHENMFWYRQDPGLGLRLIYFSYDVKMKEKGDIPEGYSVSREKKERFSLILESASTNQTSMYLCASRSTSYEQYFGPGTRLTVT.

This clonotype was detected a few times. The chain has TRBV19 and TRBJ2-1, with D perhaps matching TRBD1 or TRBD2 (5 bases each). Trimming cost V 9 bases and J 3 bases, with 15 bases left between them. The CDR3 runs to 14 residues. Germline CDR1 and CDR2: LNHDA and SQIVND (reference sequence). The CDR3 here is CASRDGEYYNEQFF. CDR3 nucleotides: TGTGCCAGCAGGGACGGCGAATACTACAATGAGCAGTTCTTC.

This clonotype has a handful of counts. The chain carries TRBV15 and TRBJ2-5, with TRBD2 identical over 8 bases. This CDR3 spans 16 amino acids. V lost 4 bases and J lost 1; bases outside the gene matches: 8. Germline CDR1 LNHNV, CDR2 YYDKDF (reference sequence). CDR3 region: CATSNPTLAAQETQYF. CDR3 DNA: TGTGCCACCAGCAACCCGACACTAGCGGCCCAAGAGACCCAGTACTTC.